These 15 T cell receptor beta chains came from one sample sequenced in a study of shared clonotypes between healthy human individuals. TCRdb's copy holds only in-frame clones and misses some; the assay was immunoSEQ multiplex PCR. The data show fewer than 2.5 million clones, with approximately 93% seen just once and about 0.38% held by the top ten. Material for sequencing was naive CD4+ T cells from PBMCs. Subset noted: CD45RA+ positively selected. These receptors all stem from a young man in good health. Some clones in this sample may be carry-over from other donors' samples.

The rearrangement links TRBV28 to TRBJ1-3, with a tentative D call TRBD1 (6 bases). V lost 6 bases to trimming and J lost 1 base, with 10 bases between them. The germline V gene has CDR1 MDHEN and CDR2 SYDVKM. The CDR3 spans 14 residues. The CDR3 DNA reads as TGTGCCAGCAGAAGTGGACAGTCTGGAAACACCATATATTTT. Protein: CASRSGQSGNTIYF.

The V and J genes are TRBV7-2 and TRBJ1-1, with D hard to call. Germline-derived CDR1 and CDR2 are SGHTA and FQGNSA. The CDR3 is 15 amino acids. V lost 1 base and J lost 6, with 15 bases in between. In DNA, the CDR3 is TGTGCCAGCAGCTTAGTCGGCCGGGCGAGCCCTGAAGCTTTCTTT. Its translation: CASSLVGRASPEAFF.

This clone was detected once. The rearrangement joins TRBV7-9 to TRBJ2-3; 11 bases fit TRBD1. In germline, CDR1 is SEHNR, CDR2 FQNEAQ (reference sequence). V was clipped by 3 bases and J by 5 bases; unmatched bases: 7. CDR3 length: 16 residues. CDR3 protein: CASSFRDRGFGDTQYF. For the CDR3, the DNA is TGTGCCAGCAGCTTCCGGGACAGGGGGTTCGGAGATACGCAGTATTTT.

The V and J genes are TRBV18 and TRBJ1-2, with no clear D. Germline V CDR1 and CDR2: KGHSH, LQKENI. The CDR3 sequence is 15 residues long. V was pared by 0 bases and J by 4 bases, with 12 bases between. The CDR3 loop is CASSPPEREAYGYTF. CDR3 nucleotides: TGTGCCAGCTCACCACCCGAGAGGGAGGCCTATGGCTACACCTTC.

The CDR3 spells CASSLGTSGATDTQYF. CDR3 sequence (DNA): TGTGCCAGCAGCTTAGGGACTAGCGGGGCCACAGATACGCAGTATTTT. This sequence joins TRBV11-3 and TRBJ2-3, with 12 bases identical to TRBD2. The CDR3 contains 16 residues. Germline V lookup: CDR1 SGHNT, CDR2 YENEEA. V dropped 1 base and J dropped 2; count of bases not matched to a gene: 1. Complete variable domain (other parts from reference TRBV11-3 and TRBJ2-3): EAGVVQSPRYKIIEKKQPVAFWCNPISGHNTLYWYLQNLGQGPELLIRYENEEAVDDSQLPKDRFSAERLKGVDSTLKIQPAELGDSAVYLCASSLGTSGATDTQYFGPGTRLTVL.

The chain joins TRBV5-1 to TRBJ2-3, with D possibly matching TRBD2 (5 bases). The CDR3 spans 15 residues. Trimming removed 1 base from V and 6 bases from J, with 15 bases in between. Germline loops: CDR1 SGHRS, CDR2 YFSETQ. CDR3 DNA sequence: TGCGCCAGCAGCTTGCCCGGAGGAGGTTTGGATACGCAGTATTTT. This sequence encodes CASSLPGGGLDTQYF. The whole variable domain, remainder taken from reference TRBV5-1 and TRBJ2-3, is KAGVTQTPRYLIKTRGQQVTLSCSPISGHRSVSWYQQTPGQGLQFLFEYFSETQRNKGNFPGRFSGRQFSNSRSEMNVSTLELGDSALYLCASSLPGGGLDTQYFGPGTRLTVL.

This sequence joins TRBV7-6 and TRBJ2-2, with D perhaps TRBD2 (7 bases). This CDR3 has 17 residues. The germline V and J ends were trimmed by 5 bases and 3 bases, with 19 bases remaining between them. Germline CDR1 and CDR2: SGHVS and FNYEAQ. CDR3 in amino acids: CASSRLVRGADTGELFF. The CDR3 DNA reads TGTGCCAGCAGCCGCTTAGTACGGGGGGCCGACACCGGGGAGCTGTTTTTT.

V is TRBV28 and J is TRBJ2-1; D call uncertain. CDR3 length: 13 amino acids. V was trimmed by 5 bases and J by 6 bases, leaving 11 bases between them. The germline V gene encodes CDR1 MDHEN and CDR2 SYDVKM. CDR3 amino acids: CASSLGVVNEQFF. In DNA, the CDR3 is TGTGCCAGCAGTCTTGGGGTCGTCAATGAGCAGTTCTTC.

The genes are TRBV7-9 and TRBJ2-2; TRBD1 agrees at 8 bases. The CDR3 is made up of 18 amino acids. Trimming removed 2 bases from V and 7 bases from J; junction bases left unmatched: 15. Germline CDR1 and CDR2: SEHNR and FQNEAQ (reference sequence). Written as DNA, the CDR3 is TGTGCCAGCAGCTTACCATGGGGCCAGGGGGCGCGTAACGGGGAGCTGTTTTTT. Protein: CASSLPWGQGARNGELFF.

The J gene is TRBJ1-5, the V gene TRBV28; perhaps TRBD1 as D (6 bases). The CDR3 consists of 15 residues. Germline V gene data show CDR1 as MDHEN and CDR2 as SYDVKM. With 6 bases removed from V and 9 bases from J, the gap between germline ends came to 21 bases. DNA of the CDR3: TGTGCCAGCAGCCTGGTCAGGGGTAGAGATTGGCCCCAGCATTTT. This sequence encodes CASSLVRGRDWPQHF.

For this clone: Other DNA sequences of this sample code for an identical CDR3. The chain links TRBV29-1 to TRBJ1-1; D is possibly TRBD1 (6 bases). V was shortened by 6 bases and J by 1 base, with 9 bases between the two germline ends. The CDR3 runs 12 residues. The V gene's germline CDR1 is SQVTM and CDR2 ANQGSEA. As DNA, the CDR3 is TGCAGCGTAGGACAGACGAACACTGAAGCTTTCTTT. It is translated as CSVGQTNTEAFF.

V is TRBV7-8 and J is TRBJ2-7; D not certain. V lost 2 bases and J lost 4, with 18 bases in between. CDR3 length: 16 amino acids. Germline lookup yields CDR1 SGHVS and CDR2 FQNEAQ. The chain's CDR3 is CASSLSTSRGPYEQYF. The CDR3 DNA is TGTGCCAGCAGCTTATCAACCTCTAGAGGTCCGTACGAGCAGTACTTC.

This clone was picked up one time. V usage is TRBV29-1 and J usage is TRBJ1-4; no clear D gene. Germline V gives CDR1 SQVTM, CDR2 ANQGSEA. V lost 7 bases and J lost 3, with 9 bases in between. This CDR3 spans 12 amino acids. CDR3 bases: TGCAGCGGTCGGGGATCTAATGAAAAACTGTTTTTT. This encodes CSGRGSNEKLFF.

The rearrangement joins TRBV7-9 to TRBJ1-4; tentative D call: TRBD1 (5 bases). Germline V gene lookup returns CDR1 SEHNR and CDR2 FQNEAQ (reference sequence). The germline V and J ends were trimmed by 3 bases and 1 base, with 9 bases remaining between them. The CDR3 is 15 residues long. CDR3 loop: CASSFRRVTNEKLFF. The CDR3 region has the DNA TGTGCCAGCAGCTTTCGCAGGGTAACTAATGAAAAACTGTTTTTT. Drawing the rest from reference TRBV7-9 and TRBJ1-4, the complete variable domain is DTGVSQNPRHKITKRGQNVTFRCDPISEHNRLYWYRQTLGQGPEFLTYFQNEAQLEKSRLLSDRFSAERPKGSFSTLEIQRTEQGDSAMYLCASSFRRVTNEKLFFGSGTQLSVL.

Notes on this clone: The sample has other DNA sequences that encode this CDR3 too. This chain uses TRBV6-5 with TRBJ1-2; D is perhaps TRBD1 (5 bases). CDR1 MNHEY and CDR2 SVGAGI come from the germline V gene. V dropped 2 bases and J dropped 8 bases, with 15 bases sitting between them. This CDR3 region has 14 residues. The CDR3 loop reads CASSYNRGPGGYTF. CDR3 sequence (DNA): TGTGCCAGCAGTTACAATAGGGGCCCCGGAGGCTACACCTTC.